This T cell receptor beta chain was sequenced for a study of cytomegalovirus exposure and HLA in healthy donors. Findings and limits, study-wide: The authors enumerated over 150 TCR beta chains as linked to cytomegalovirus. Subsequent analysis showed first-cohort TCR clusters tending to co-occur in around 130 validation repertoires. In vitro testing confirmed a few CMV-associated chains as specific for CMV antigens.

Germline CDR1 MNHEY, CDR2 SVGAGI. This CDR3 is 13 amino acids long. Unmatched junction bases numbered 7, after V lost 10 bases and J lost 5 bases. Separate from the 666-subject first cohort, the roughly 120-subject validation cohort was the one that the donors belonged to. Comments on this clone: What it binds is unknown.

The method was immunoSEQ multiplex PCR; TCRdb's version includes in-frame clones alone and lacks a portion of them. Among some 210,000 clones listed, over 75% were seen once. This chain connects TRBV6-5 to TRBJ1-2, with 10 positions matching TRBD1. Specimen: PBMCs. The TCR sequence derives from a woman aged 18-30 years in good health and CMV-seropositive. CDR3 DNA sequence: TGTGCCACCCGTCGGGACAGGGGTTATGGCTACACCTTC. It yields the protein CATRRDRGYGYTF.